Each of the 27 T cell receptor beta chains below was sequenced from the same sample in a study of blood T cell repertoires in COVID-19. TCRdb's table, derived via immunoSEQ multiplex PCR, lists solely in-frame clones and lacks some. The profile covers around 230,000 clones, with more than 85% appearing a single time and approximately 0.69% taken by the ten largest. Input material: peripheral blood. The receptors shown here come from a man between 40 and 49 years old with acute or convalescent COVID-19.

The genes are TRBV5-1 and TRBJ2-2, with 7 bases fitting TRBD1. From germline, CDR1 is SGHRS and CDR2 YFSETQ. This CDR3 contains 17 residues. The V segment lost 3 bases and the J segment 7 bases; nucleotides outside the gene matches: 15. The CDR3, as DNA: TGCGCCAGCAGCTCGCTCTCGGGTAGGGGGCGCATCGGGGAGCTGTTTTTT. It encodes CASSSLSGRGRIGELFF.

The chain combines TRBV4-3 with TRBJ2-7; possibly TRBD1 for D (6 bases). Trimming removed 0 bases at V and 4 bases at J, with 22 bases between. This CDR3 is built from 18 residues. CDR1 and CDR2 (germline): LGHNA, YSLEER. CDR3 amino acids: CASSQDLGGQQINYEQYF. CDR3 nucleotides: TGCGCCAGCAGCCAAGATCTAGGGGGACAACAAATCAATTACGAGCAGTACTTC.

Of note for this clone: Other DNA sequences of this sample code for an identical CDR3. This rearrangement joins TRBV3-1 (or the pseudogene TRBV3-2) to TRBJ1-2, with a possible D match to TRBD1 (5 bases). V lost 0 bases, J lost 2 bases, and 7 bases lay in between. Germline CDR1 LGHDT, CDR2 YNNKEL (reference sequence). The CDR3 has 14 amino acids. The CDR3 spells CASSQDAGNYGYTF. The CDR3 nucleotides read TGTGCCAGCAGCCAAGATGCAGGGAACTATGGCTACACCTTC.

This rearrangement joins TRBV11-2 to TRBJ2-7, with D perhaps matching TRBD1 (6 bases). CDR3 length: 14 amino acids. Looked up from germline, CDR1 is SGHAT and CDR2 is FQNNGV. Trimming left V 7 bases short and J 3 bases short, with 16 bases between. In DNA, the CDR3 is TGTGCCAGCACCCGACAGGACACCAACTACGAGCAGTACTTC. Translation gives CASTRQDTNYEQYF.

CDR3 amino acids: CASSFRTGTTSTDTQYF. The CDR3 DNA sequence: TGTGCCAGCAGCTTCCGGACAGGAACGACTAGCACAGATACGCAGTATTTT. The chain couples TRBV5-6 to TRBJ2-3; TRBD1 aligns across 7 bases. CDR3 size: 17 residues. Trimming cost V 2 bases and J 0 bases; bases outside gene matches: 9. Germline CDR1 and CDR2: SGHDT and YYEEEE.

This chain joins TRBV2 and TRBJ1-2, with TRBD1 matching 10 bases. The CDR3 has 13 amino acids. Germline V gives CDR1 SNHLY, CDR2 FYNNEI. V shed 10 bases and J 3 bases; nucleotides not matched to a gene: 5. CDR3 in DNA: TGTGCCATCCTCGGACAGGGGGACTATGGCTACACCTTC. This gives the protein CAILGQGDYGYTF.

Turning to this clone: The identical CDR3 is also encoded by other nucleotide sequences in the sample. In DNA form, the CDR3 reads TGTGCCAGCAGTTTATGGACAGGGGATTACGAGCAGTACTTC. Amino acid sequence: CASSLWTGDYEQYF. This chain uses TRBV27 with TRBJ2-7, with TRBD1 identical over 9 bases. The germline V gene encodes CDR1 MNHEY and CDR2 SMNVEV (reference sequence). The CDR3 loop spans 14 amino acids. V was clipped by 1 base and J by 4 bases; unmatched bases: 2.

This clone appeared once. The rearrangement links TRBV7-8 to TRBJ2-1, with 9 nucleotides matching TRBD2. The junction had 8 bases not matched to a gene; V was cut back by 3 bases and J by 5 bases. This CDR3 is built from 16 residues. Germline V CDR1 and CDR2: SGHVS, FQNEAQ. The CDR3 nucleotides read TGTGCCAGCAGCTTTGGGAGTAGCGGGGGTCACAATGAGCAGTTCTTC. Translated, it gives CASSFGSSGGHNEQFF.

The chain joins TRBV4-3 to TRBJ2-4; possibly TRBD1 for D (5 bases). The V end was cut by 0 bases, the J end by 1 base, with 13 bases between. The CDR3 contains 17 residues. The germline CDR1 and CDR2 sequences are LGHNA and YSLEER. For the CDR3, the DNA is TGCGCCAGCAGCCAAGATGGGCGACAGACCGCCAAAAACATTCAGTACTTC. Its translation is CASSQDGRQTAKNIQYF.

The V gene is TRBV19, the J gene TRBJ1-1; D is possibly TRBD1 (6 bases). This CDR3 has 14 residues. V was cut by 4 bases and J by 1 base, with 10 bases left in between. From germline, CDR1 is LNHDA and CDR2 SQIVND (reference sequence). The CDR3 DNA sequence: TGTGCCAGTAGTACACAGGGCACGAACACTGAAGCTTTCTTT. This translates into CASSTQGTNTEAFF.

The chain couples TRBV9 to TRBJ2-1; 10 positions agree with TRBD1. The CDR3 contains 15 residues. In germline, CDR1 is SGDLS, CDR2 YYNGEE. Trimming took 4 bases from V and 4 from J; bases not matched to a gene: 5. The CDR3 nucleotides are TGTGCCAGCAGCTCCGGACAGGGGGGTTACAATGAGCAGTTCTTC. Its translation: CASSSGQGGYNEQFF.

The chain recombines TRBV9 with TRBJ1-2; 9 positions match TRBD1. Germline V CDR1 and CDR2: SGDLS, YYNGEE. CDR3 size: 18 residues. The V and J ends lost 3 bases and 3 bases, in that order; junction bases with no gene match: 15. The CDR3 loop reads CASSGHGTGSLRYYGYTF. The CDR3 DNA reads TGTGCCAGCAGCGGACACGGGACAGGGTCGTTGAGGTACTATGGCTACACCTTC.

The genes are TRBV19 and TRBJ1-1; 8 nucleotides line up with TRBD1. The trim removed 4 bases at V and 0 bases at J, leaving 1 base unmatched. The CDR3 contains 14 residues. Germline CDR1 and CDR2: LNHDA and SQIVND (reference sequence). The CDR3 nucleotides read TGTGCCAGTAGTAGACAGGGGATGAACACTGAAGCTTTCTTT. Its translation: CASSRQGMNTEAFF. Full variable domain (rest looked up from reference TRBV19 and TRBJ1-1): DGGITQSPKYLFRKEGQNVTLSCEQNLNHDAMYWYRQDPGQGLRLIYYSQIVNDFQKGDIAEGYSVSREKKESFPLTVTSAQKNPTAFYLCASSRQGMNTEAFFGQGTRLTVV.

The sample holds a few counts of this clone. This specimen includes other DNA sequences encoding the same CDR3. The chain uses TRBV6-5 and TRBJ1-1, with 9 bases aligning to TRBD1. The CDR3 is 14 residues long. Germline trimming cut 6 bases from V and 5 bases from J; bases unmatched to any gene: 7. Germline values: CDR1 MNHEY, CDR2 SVGAGI. The chain's CDR3 is CASSSRTGETEAFF. In DNA form, the CDR3 reads TGTGCCAGCAGCTCCCGGACAGGGGAAACTGAAGCTTTCTTT.

This sequence joins TRBV24-1 and TRBJ2-1, with 14 bases that match TRBD2. V lost 4 bases and J lost 2; bases outside the gene matches: 15. CDR3 length equals 21 residues. Germline values: CDR1 KGHDR, CDR2 SFDVKD. In DNA, the CDR3 is TGTGCCACCAGTGACCCCGCCGGGACTAGCGGGAGAGGGGACCCCTACAATGAGCAGTTCTTC. It translates to CATSDPAGTSGRGDPYNEQFF.

V is TRBV11-3 and J is TRBJ2-1, with TRBD1 matching over 8 bases. The V gene end was trimmed by 4 bases and the J gene end by 4 bases; junction bases not matched to a gene: 6. CDR1 is SGHNT and CDR2 is YENEEA in the germline V gene. CDR3 length equals 15 residues. The CDR3: CASSSDRGPYNEQFF. The CDR3 DNA follows: TGTGCCAGCAGCTCTGACAGGGGCCCGTACAATGAGCAGTTCTTC.

There are many counts of this clone. The chain recombines TRBV5-6 with TRBJ2-5, with no clear D. V was pared by 0 bases and J by 4 bases, with 7 bases between. The CDR3 loop spans 13 amino acids. From germline, CDR1 is SGHDT and CDR2 YYEEEE. CDR3 amino acids: CASSLGKPETQYF. The CDR3 coding sequence is TGTGCCAGCAGCTTGGGTAAGCCAGAGACCCAGTACTTC.

The chain is built from TRBV6-4 and TRBJ1-1; 9 nucleotides align to TRBD1. Looked up from germline, CDR1 is MRHNA and CDR2 is SNTAGT. Trimming removed 3 bases from V and 6 bases from J; junction bases left unmatched: 2. This CDR3 is 13 amino acids long. DNA of the CDR3: TGTGCCAGCAGTGAACAGGGGGCGGCTGAAGCTTTCTTT. This translates into CASSEQGAAEAFF.

This sequence joins TRBV7-9 and TRBJ1-2; maybe TRBD1 (5 bases). The germline V gene encodes CDR1 SEHNR and CDR2 FQNEAQ (reference sequence). The CDR3 has 15 residues. Trimming pared 6 bases from V and 1 base from J, leaving 15 bases between. The chain's CDR3 is CASRDTGDSNYGYTF. The CDR3, as DNA: TGTGCCAGCAGGGATACCGGCGACAGTAACTATGGCTACACCTTC.

The chain couples TRBV20-1 to TRBJ2-1; the match to TRBD2 covers 9 bases. The CDR3 is 11 residues long. CDR1 and CDR2 (germline): DFQATT, SNEGSKA (reference sequence). The V and J ends lost 1 base and 14 bases, in that order; junction bases with no gene match: 3. The CDR3 DNA reads TGCAGTGCTAGAGCAGGGACTAGCAAGTTCTTC. This codes for CSARAGTSKFF.

The chain links TRBV7-9 to TRBJ2-7, with D tentatively TRBD2 (5 bases). Germline CDR1 SEHNR, CDR2 FQNEAQ (reference sequence). This CDR3 has 11 residues. V lost 7 bases, J lost 3 bases, and 7 bases lay in between. The CDR3 DNA sequence: TGTGCCAGCACTGCGGGCTACGAGCAGTACTTC. Translation gives CASTAGYEQYF.

This clone was seen once. The chain has TRBV5-1 and TRBJ1-1; 8 nucleotides match TRBD1. Trimming at V came to 4 bases and at J to 5 bases, leaving 4 bases not matched to a gene. This CDR3 spans 13 amino acids. The germline gives CDR1 SGHRS, CDR2 YFSETQ. CDR3 protein: CASSLQGETEAFF. In nucleotides, the CDR3 is TGCGCCAGCAGCCTACAGGGGGAGACTGAAGCTTTCTTT.

This clone was seen only a few times. The chain links TRBV7-9 to TRBJ2-7; D is possibly TRBD2 (7 bases). This CDR3 is built from 16 residues. Trimming pared 2 bases from V and 3 bases from J, leaving 17 bases between. Per germline, CDR1 SEHNR and CDR2 FQNEAQ (reference sequence). The CDR3, as DNA: TGTGCCAGCAGCTTACCGCAAAGGGGGGGGAACTACGAGCAGTACTTC. Amino acids: CASSLPQRGGNYEQYF.

The CDR3 region has the DNA TGCAGCGTTCTCGACGGACAGAGCAATCAGCCCCAGCATTTT. Its translation is CSVLDGQSNQPQHF. This chain uses TRBV29-1 with TRBJ1-5, with a weak D call TRBD1 (6 bases). The CDR3 spans 14 residues. Trimming took 5 bases from V and 1 from J, leaving 12 bases between them. The germline CDR1 and CDR2 sequences are SQVTM and ANQGSEA.

Of note for this clone: The same CDR3 arises from other DNA sequences in this sample as well. This chain joins TRBV12-3 or TRBV12-4 and TRBJ2-7; 7 bases agree with TRBD1. This CDR3 has 12 amino acids. V was pared by 5 bases and J by 5 bases, with 3 bases of the junction left unmatched. For the CDR3, the DNA is TGTGCCAGCAGTCCAACAGGGGACGAGCAGTACTTC. As protein: CASSPTGDEQYF.

J is TRBJ2-1 and V is TRBV9, with TRBD1 matching 7 bases. The CDR3 runs to 14 residues. CDR1 is SGDLS and CDR2 is YYNGEE in the germline V gene. With V trimmed by 7 bases and J by 0 bases, 4 bases remained unmatched. CDR3 loop: CASGKGASYNEQFF. CDR3 DNA: TGTGCCAGCGGAAAGGGGGCCTCCTACAATGAGCAGTTCTTC.

The CDR3 coding sequence is TGTGCCAGCAGCTCACAGGGGGGGCAACAGCCCCAGCATTTT. Translating gives CASSSQGGQQPQHF. J is TRBJ1-5 and V is TRBV27, with TRBD1 matching over 8 bases. This CDR3 has 14 amino acids. Germline V lookup: CDR1 MNHEY, CDR2 SMNVEV (reference sequence). After removal of 6 bases from V and 7 bases from J, the junction contained 8 bases not matched to a gene.